Listed here is a single TCR beta chain. Its specific antigen is unknown. No per-base quality is available; no much larger clone lies one base away. Every donor in the study was a healthy Caucasian. The study also sequenced three unrelated non-twin adults: a male aged 18 to 30, a male aged 50 to 60 and a female aged 50 to 60. Using Miltenyi CD45RO+ enrichment and human naive T-cell isolation kits, memory (CD45RO+) and naive T cells were isolated from PBMC. Here V drops 4 bases and J drops 5 bases, and the junction holds 9 bases not matched to any gene. The cysteine opens and the phenylalanine closes a CDR3 of 15 amino acids. Just the 45-base CDR3 DNA is kept, in frame starting at base 1. The germline V gene (reference sequence) supplies CDR1 SGHNT and CDR2 YYREEE. The sample comes from a study of identical twins (TCRdb year 2016). Notes on the research overall: TCR alpha and beta repertoires from monozygotic twins, unrelated adults of various ages and cord blood were deep-sequenced to test whether fetal clonotypes persist. To rule out contamination, the twin experiments were replicated at different times with different library preparation protocols.

Library prep was done by 5' RACE. Sequenced on an Illumina HiSeq 2000. Template switching added a universal primer binding site, and the final cDNA carried a unique molecular identifier that allowed TCR cDNA molecules to be counted accurately. First-strand cDNA for TCR alpha and beta chains was synthesized from specific primers in the conserved constant-segment region. To control for contamination, every cDNA library was double barcoded, receiving both a SMART-Mk sample barcode and Illumina barcodes. Two successive PCR steps introduced TruSeq adapter sequences along with Illumina sample barcodes. The Illumina HiSeq platform was used with custom primers to sequence TCR alpha and beta cDNA libraries. In the source study's methods: Unique molecular identifiers were extracted from raw reads with MiGEC, and CDR3 positions were determined with MiXCR. Recombination models were inferred per individual with the repgenHMM and IGoR tools using an EM algorithm. The analysis of shared clonotypes was done with the tcR package in R, with sharing normalized by the product of cloneset sizes. Out-of-frame nonproductive sequences were analyzed to study raw recombination free of thymic and clonal selection effects. Through fastp at Q25 and MiXCR, TCRdb rebuilt clones from the public reads, retaining in-frame beta chains. Rows are unified per CDR3 protein, each entry keeping the most common DNA and genes. These V and J calls rely on TCRdb rather than the paper's analysis. The sample table shows around 370,000 distinct CDR3 sequences, and about 10% are seen once. The ten biggest clones cover roughly 9% of the sample.

General study outcomes and caveats: Compared with coincidental sharing between unrelated individuals, out-of-frame TCR alpha sequences shared between twins showed an excess of sequences with low generation probability. In monozygotic twins, out-of-frame TCR alpha sharing was systematically underestimated by recombination models, although the models agreed with sharing between unrelated individuals. Fewer insertions were carried by abundant cord blood beta clonotypes, a similar but weaker trend appeared in young adult naive repertoires, and no such trend appeared in memory repertoires. In beta out-of-frame sequences, excess twin sharing was weaker, because having fewer shared sequences lowered the signal-to-noise ratio. Because the same donors could not be followed over many years, the conclusions relied on cross-sectional statistical analysis. Zero-insertion analyses could be partly confounded by invariant T cells such as MAIT and iNKT, though diverse VJ usage argued against such confounding for most clonotypes.

The rearranged segments are TRBV5-4 and TRBJ2-1; 7 bases in the middle match TRBD1. Sequencing used naive T cells sorted from blood. This specimen's cell subset or site label, per the study, means: cells isolated with a human naive T-cell isolation kit. This TCR was recovered from a woman aged 50 to 60 in good health. The DNA sequence follows: TGTGCCAGCAGCAAGGGGGCTTTAGAACACAATGAGCAGTTCTTC. Its translation reads: CASSKGALEHNEQFF.